This T cell receptor beta chain was recovered during a study of cytotoxic CD8 clonotypes in ibrutinib-treated CLL (dated by TCRdb to about 2021). Context from the whole study: The cohort was composed of under 12 relapsed/refractory and approximately 16 treatment-naive patients; IGHV unmutated status was identified in 17 patients. Responses were partial in roughly 24 patients and complete in 2; after median approximately 69 months follow-up, 14 stayed in remission and about twelve progressed. The response samples were drawn at a median of around eleven months into treatment, with a range of about 6 to 40 months. On average, each sample had roughly 250,000 productive templates and 94,082 productive rearrangements. Of the roughly 81 people in the trial, around 25 had longitudinal samples available. Cryopreserved peripheral blood mononuclear cells were obtained before treatment, at response, and at either sustained remission or disease progression. Patients were still on ibrutinib when every remission and progressive disease sample was collected.

Via the germline V gene, CDR1 is SNHLY and CDR2 FYNNEI. The CDR3 holds 15 amino acids from the cysteine to the phenylalanine. Only the CDR3 DNA stays, 45 bases, in frame from base 1. Trimming leaves V shorter by 3 bases and J shorter by 8 bases, with the junction holding 7 bases beyond the gene matches. A MiSeq instrument was used for deep resolution sequencing, which targeted depths ranging from 1 in 1 million up to 1 in 200,000 T cells, with coverage averaging 10x for each clonotype. The immunoSEQ hsTCRB Kit was used to generate TCR beta libraries. In the source study's methods: The data were analyzed with ImmunoSEQ Analyzer and ImmunoSEQ Data Assistant, and V, D and J gene assignments followed IMGT definitions. Clonality was computed as one minus normalized Shannon entropy of productive rearrangement frequencies, ranging from 0 to 1. Only overrepresented clonotypes making up at least 0.05% of each patient's repertoire were included in the public clonotype analysis. About a dozen age-matched healthy donor repertoires from immuneACCESS served as clonality controls. TCRdb took this table from immuneACCESS and kept in-frame rearrangements with V and J called. Such tables lack part of the clones; where checked against another copy, unresolved V genes explain under half of the gap, and the rest is unexplained. V and J calls and clone size are given by that table; D and trimming were obtained from the DNA. The sample has 55,000 to 85,000 clones on record, 90% of them singletons. The ten biggest clones cover approximately 3% of the sample.

The investigation overall reported the following: An increase in clonality was observed at ibrutinib response, with clonality remaining stable during sustained remission and falling back toward baseline at progression. Public clonotypes were rare and either contracted or stayed stable during treatment, and the rise in clonality at ibrutinib response reflected the expansion of private clonotypes. At baseline, clonality was higher than in age-matched healthy donors and showed a strong correlation with circulating CD8+ T-cell counts. Sustained-remission and progressing patients did not have matched sampling times, and lymph node repertoires were not examined.

Comment on this clone: Its antigen remains unidentified. Within one base of it there is no much larger clone, and no base qualities were kept.

This sample's time point label indicates: approximately twelve months on ibrutinib. For TCR beta library preparation, 1.5 to 2 micrograms of genomic DNA were extracted from the cryopreserved PBMCs. High-throughput TCR beta sequencing was performed on longitudinal blood samples from CLL patients receiving ibrutinib monotherapy. The patients were enrolled in a single-center, open-label phase 2 trial of ibrutinib monotherapy. This chain joins TRBV2 to TRBJ2-1; 10 junctional bases match TRBD1. The origin of this receptor is a human donor with chronic lymphocytic leukemia. The sequencing used PBMCs, collected after 12 months of ibrutinib treatment. In nucleotides, the sequence is TGTGCCAGCAGTGAGGGACAGGGGATTTGGGATGAGCAGTTCTTC. It codes for CASSEGQGIWDEQFF.